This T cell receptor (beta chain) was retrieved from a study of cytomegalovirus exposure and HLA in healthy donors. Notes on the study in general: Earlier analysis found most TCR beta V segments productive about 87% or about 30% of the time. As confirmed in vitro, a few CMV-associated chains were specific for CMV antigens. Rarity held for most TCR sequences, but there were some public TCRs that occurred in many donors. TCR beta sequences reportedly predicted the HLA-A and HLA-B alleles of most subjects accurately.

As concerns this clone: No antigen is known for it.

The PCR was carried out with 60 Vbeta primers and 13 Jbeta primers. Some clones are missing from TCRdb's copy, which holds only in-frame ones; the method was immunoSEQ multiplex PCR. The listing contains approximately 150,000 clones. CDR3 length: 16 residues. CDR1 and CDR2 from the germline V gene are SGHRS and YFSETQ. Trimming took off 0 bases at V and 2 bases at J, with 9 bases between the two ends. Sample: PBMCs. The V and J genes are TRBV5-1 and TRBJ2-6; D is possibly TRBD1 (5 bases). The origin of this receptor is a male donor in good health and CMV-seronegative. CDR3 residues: CASSLATGPGANVLTF. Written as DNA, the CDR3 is TGCGCCAGCAGCTTGGCCACAGGACCTGGGGCCAACGTCCTGACTTTC.